Shown below are 3 T cell receptor beta chains from a single sample sequenced in a study of somatic mutations in cytotoxic T cells in rheumatoid arthritis. Assay used: immunoSEQ multiplex PCR; TCRdb lists only in-frame clones, some missing. The profile shows more than 15,000 clones, around 79% of them singletons. The sequencing sample was made of CD8+ T cells sorted from blood. These receptors came from a woman aged 60-75 years in good health.

J is TRBJ2-7 and V is TRBV7-9, with 9 positions matching TRBD1. Unmatched junction bases numbered 13, after V lost 5 bases and J lost 5 bases. Germline V gene data show CDR1 as SEHNR and CDR2 as FQNEAQ (reference sequence). CDR3 size: 16 residues. The chain's CDR3 is CASSPLAGQGRHEQYF. CDR3 bases: TGTGCCAGCAGCCCCCTGGCCGGACAGGGGAGGCACGAGCAGTACTTC.

The chain uses TRBV27 and TRBJ2-1, with D possibly being TRBD2 (6 bases). V was cut by 3 bases and J by 6 bases, with 18 bases left in between. The CDR3 length is 16 residues. From germline, CDR1 is MNHEY and CDR2 SMNVEV (reference sequence). CDR3: CASSLASGSPFNEQFF. Written as DNA, the CDR3 is TGTGCCAGCAGTTTGGCTTCCGGGAGTCCCTTCAATGAGCAGTTCTTC.

The rearrangement joins TRBV6-6 to TRBJ1-2, with unresolved D. Trimming took off 6 bases at V and 5 bases at J, with 19 bases between the two ends. This CDR3 has 15 residues. From germline, CDR1 is MNHNY and CDR2 SVGAGI (reference sequence). The CDR3 DNA follows: TGTGCCAGCAGCTCCAACGACGCACTCGGGTATGGCTACACCTTC. Amino acid sequence: CASSSNDALGYGYTF.